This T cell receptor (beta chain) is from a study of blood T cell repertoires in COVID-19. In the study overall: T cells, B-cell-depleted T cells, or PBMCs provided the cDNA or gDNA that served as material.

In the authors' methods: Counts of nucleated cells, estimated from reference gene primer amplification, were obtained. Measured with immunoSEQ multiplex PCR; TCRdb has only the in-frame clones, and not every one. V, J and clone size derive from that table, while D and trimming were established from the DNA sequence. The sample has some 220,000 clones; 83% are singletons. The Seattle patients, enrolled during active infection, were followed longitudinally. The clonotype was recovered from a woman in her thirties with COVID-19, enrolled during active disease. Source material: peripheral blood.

Here the CDR3 DNA reads TGTGCCAGCAGCTTATGGGTAGGGGGGGCTGGATACGAGCAGTACTTC. This gives the protein CASSLWVGGAGYEQYF. The rearrangement links TRBV13 to TRBJ2-7; tentative D call: TRBD2 (7 bases). The CDR3 spans 16 residues. Between the trimmed V and J ends, which lost 2 bases and 4 bases, there was a span of 18 bases. Germline V gene data show CDR1 as PRHDT and CDR2 as FYEKMQ (reference sequence).